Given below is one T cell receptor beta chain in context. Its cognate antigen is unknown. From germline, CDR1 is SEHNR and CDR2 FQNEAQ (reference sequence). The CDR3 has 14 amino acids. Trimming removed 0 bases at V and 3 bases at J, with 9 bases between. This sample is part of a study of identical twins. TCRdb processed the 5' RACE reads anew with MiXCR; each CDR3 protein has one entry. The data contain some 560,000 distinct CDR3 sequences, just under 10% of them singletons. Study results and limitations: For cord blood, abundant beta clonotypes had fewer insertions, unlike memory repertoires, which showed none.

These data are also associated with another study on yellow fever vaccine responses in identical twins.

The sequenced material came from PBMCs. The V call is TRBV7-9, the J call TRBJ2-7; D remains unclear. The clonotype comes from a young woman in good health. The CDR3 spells CASSLAVSYYEQYF. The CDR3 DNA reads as TGTGCCAGCAGCTTAGCAGTGTCGTACTACGAGCAGTACTTC.